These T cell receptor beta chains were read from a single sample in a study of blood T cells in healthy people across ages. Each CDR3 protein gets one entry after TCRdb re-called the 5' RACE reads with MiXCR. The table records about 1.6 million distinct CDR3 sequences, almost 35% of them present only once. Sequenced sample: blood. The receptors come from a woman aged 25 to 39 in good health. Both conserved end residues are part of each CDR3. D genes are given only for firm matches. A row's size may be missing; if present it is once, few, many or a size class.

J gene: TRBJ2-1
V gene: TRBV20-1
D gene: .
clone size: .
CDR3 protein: CSASTDFYNEQFF
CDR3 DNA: TGCAGTGCTAGCACAGACTTCTACAATGAGCAGTTCTTC

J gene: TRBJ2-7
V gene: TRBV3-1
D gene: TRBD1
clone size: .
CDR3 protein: CASSHADRAYEQYF
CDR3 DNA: TGTGCCAGCAGCCACGCGGACAGGGCCTACGAGCAGTACTTC

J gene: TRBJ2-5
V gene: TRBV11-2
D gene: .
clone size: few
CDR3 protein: CASSLIRGSYQETQYF
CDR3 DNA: TGTGCCAGCAGCTTAATCAGGGGCTCGTACCAAGAGACCCAGTACTTC

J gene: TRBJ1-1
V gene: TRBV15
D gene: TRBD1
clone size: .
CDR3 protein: CATSRDSVGTGGGRTEAFF
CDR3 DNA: TGTGCCACCAGCAGAGATTCAGTGGGGACAGGGGGCGGGCGCACTGAAGCTTTCTTT

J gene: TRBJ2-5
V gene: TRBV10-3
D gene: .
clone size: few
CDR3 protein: CAISDAARGEETQYF
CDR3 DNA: TGTGCCATCAGTGACGCAGCAAGGGGGGAAGAGACCCAGTACTTC

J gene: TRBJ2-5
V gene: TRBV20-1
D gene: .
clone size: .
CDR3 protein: CSARDRSGWETQYF
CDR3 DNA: TGCAGTGCTAGAGATCGGAGCGGCTGGGAGACCCAGTACTTC

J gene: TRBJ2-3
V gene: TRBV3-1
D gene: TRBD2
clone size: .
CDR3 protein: CASSASGAADTQYF
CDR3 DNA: TGTGCCAGCAGCGCCAGCGGGGCGGCGGATACGCAGTATTTT

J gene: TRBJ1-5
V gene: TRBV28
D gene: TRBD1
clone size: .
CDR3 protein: CASSPDRESNQPQHF
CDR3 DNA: TGTGCCAGCAGTCCGGACAGGGAGTCCAATCAGCCCCAGCATTTT

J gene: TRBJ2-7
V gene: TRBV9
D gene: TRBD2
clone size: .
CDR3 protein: CASSGGLEPYEQYF
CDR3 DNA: TGTGCCAGCAGCGGGGGACTAGAACCCTACGAGCAGTACTTC

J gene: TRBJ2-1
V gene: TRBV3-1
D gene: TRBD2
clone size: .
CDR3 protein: CASSHRTSLSYNEQFF
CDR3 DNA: TGTGCCAGCAGCCATCGGACTAGCCTCTCCTACAATGAGCAGTTCTTC

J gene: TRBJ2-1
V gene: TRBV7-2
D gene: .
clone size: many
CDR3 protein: CASTSSGSNEQFF
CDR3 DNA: TGTGCCAGCACCTCGTCCGGATCCAATGAGCAGTTCTTC

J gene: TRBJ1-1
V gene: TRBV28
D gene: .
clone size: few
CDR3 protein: CASILGGRPLREAFF
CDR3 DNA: TGTGCCAGCATTCTTGGCGGGCGCCCCCTTCGCGAAGCTTTCTTT

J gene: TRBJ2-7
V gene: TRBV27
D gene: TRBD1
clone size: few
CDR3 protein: CASSPYSGLTGRSSYEQYF
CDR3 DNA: TGTGCCAGCAGTCCGTACTCTGGTTTGACAGGGCGAAGCTCCTACGAGCAGTACTTC

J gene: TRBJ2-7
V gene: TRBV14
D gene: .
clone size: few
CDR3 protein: CASSQAPGLSYEQYF
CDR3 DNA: TGTGCCAGCAGCCAAGCGCCGGGACTCTCCTACGAGCAGTACTTC

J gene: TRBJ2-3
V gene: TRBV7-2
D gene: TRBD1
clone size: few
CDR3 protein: CASSLRGQGAPDTQYF
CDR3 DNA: TGTGCCAGCAGCTTACGGGGACAGGGAGCCCCAGATACGCAGTATTTT

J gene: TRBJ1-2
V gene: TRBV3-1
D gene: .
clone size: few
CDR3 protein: CASSQDSRGRGYTF
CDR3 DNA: TGTGCCAGCAGCCAAGATTCGAGGGGACGGGGCTACACCTTC

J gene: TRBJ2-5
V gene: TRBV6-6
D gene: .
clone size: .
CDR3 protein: CASNQGKGETQYF
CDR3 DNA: TGTGCCAGTAATCAGGGGAAAGGGGAGACCCAGTACTTC

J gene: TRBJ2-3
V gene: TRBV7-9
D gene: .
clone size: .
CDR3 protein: CASSSFRRPMKYF
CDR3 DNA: TGTGCCAGCAGCTCCTTCAGGCGACCAATGAAGTATTTT

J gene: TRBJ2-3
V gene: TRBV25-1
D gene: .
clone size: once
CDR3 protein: CASSDLAQWRGTDTQYF
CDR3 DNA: TGTGCCAGCAGTGATCTGGCGCAGTGGCGAGGCACAGATACGCAGTATTTT

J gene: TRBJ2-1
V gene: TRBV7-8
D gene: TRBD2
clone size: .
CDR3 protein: CASSWGAREGSSPPPYNEQFF
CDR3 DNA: TGTGCCAGCAGCTGGGGTGCGCGGGAGGGCAGTTCGCCCCCCCCCTACAATGAGCAGTTCTTC

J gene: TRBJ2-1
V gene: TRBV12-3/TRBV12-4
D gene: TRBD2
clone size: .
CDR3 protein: CASSRTSLGYNEQFF
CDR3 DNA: TGTGCCAGCAGTCGGACTAGTCTTGGCTACAATGAGCAGTTCTTC

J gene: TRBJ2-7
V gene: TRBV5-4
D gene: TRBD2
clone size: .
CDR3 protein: CASRLEANAGVPPYEQYF
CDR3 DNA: TGTGCCAGCCGTTTAGAGGCAAACGCGGGAGTCCCCCCCTACGAGCAGTACTTC

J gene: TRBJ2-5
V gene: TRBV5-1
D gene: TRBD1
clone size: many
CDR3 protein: CASSYQAGGVQETQYF
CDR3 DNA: TGCGCCAGCAGCTACCAGGCAGGGGGAGTCCAGGAGACCCAGTACTTC

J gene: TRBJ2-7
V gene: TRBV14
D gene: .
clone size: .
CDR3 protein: CASSQDLTQYEQYF
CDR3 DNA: TGTGCCAGCAGCCAAGATCTTACACAGTACGAGCAGTACTTC

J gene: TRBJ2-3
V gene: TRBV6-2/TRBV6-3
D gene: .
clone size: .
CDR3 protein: CASNHPGTITDTQYF
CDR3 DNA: TGTGCCAGCAACCACCCCGGGACGATCACAGATACGCAGTATTTT

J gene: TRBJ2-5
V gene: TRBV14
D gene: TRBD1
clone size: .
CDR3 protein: CASSQDRLETQYF
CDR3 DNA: TGTGCCAGCAGCCAGGACAGGCTGGAGACCCAGTACTTC

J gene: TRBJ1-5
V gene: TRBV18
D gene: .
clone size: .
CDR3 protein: CASSLKAQSDQHF
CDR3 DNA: TGTGCCAGCTCACTTAAGGCCCAATCGGACCAGCATTTT

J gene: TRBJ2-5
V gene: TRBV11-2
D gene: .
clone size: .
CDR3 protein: CASSLDPSTRGAQYF
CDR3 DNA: TGTGCCAGCAGCTTAGATCCATCGACCAGGGGGGCCCAGTACTTC

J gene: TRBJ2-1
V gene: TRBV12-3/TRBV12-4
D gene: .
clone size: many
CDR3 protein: CASRPGSNEQFF
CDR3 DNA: TGTGCCAGCAGACCCGGGAGCAATGAGCAGTTCTTC

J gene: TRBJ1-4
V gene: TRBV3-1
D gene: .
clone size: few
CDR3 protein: CASSQVTAWGATNEKLFF
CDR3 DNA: TGTGCCAGCAGCCAAGTAACGGCCTGGGGGGCAACTAATGAAAAACTGTTTTTT

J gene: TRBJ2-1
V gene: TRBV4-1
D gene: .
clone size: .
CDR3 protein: CASSQGDNGNEQFF
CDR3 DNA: TGCGCCAGCAGCCAGGGGGACAATGGGAATGAGCAGTTCTTC

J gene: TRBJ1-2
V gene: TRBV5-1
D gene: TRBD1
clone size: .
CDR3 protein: CASSNGQVANYGYTF
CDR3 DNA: TGCGCCAGCAGCAACGGACAGGTGGCAAACTATGGCTACACCTTC

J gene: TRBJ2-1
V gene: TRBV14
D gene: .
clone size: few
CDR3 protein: CASSQDVGGDYNEQFF
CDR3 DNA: TGTGCCAGCAGCCAAGACGTGGGCGGGGACTACAATGAGCAGTTCTTC

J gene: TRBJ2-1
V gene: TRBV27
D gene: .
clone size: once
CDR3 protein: CASRTIQSSYNEQFF
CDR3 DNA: TGTGCCAGCAGAACTATACAGAGCTCCTACAATGAGCAGTTCTTC

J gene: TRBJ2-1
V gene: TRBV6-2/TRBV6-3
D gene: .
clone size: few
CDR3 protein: CASMDPLYEQFF
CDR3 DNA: TGTGCCAGCATGGACCCCCTATATGAGCAGTTCTTC

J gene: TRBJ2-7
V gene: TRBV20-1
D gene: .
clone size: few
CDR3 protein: CSATIALYEQYF
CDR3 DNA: TGCAGTGCGACAATTGCCCTATACGAGCAGTACTTC

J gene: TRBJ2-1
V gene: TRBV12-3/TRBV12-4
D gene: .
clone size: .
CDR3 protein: CASSRVGAGLSYNEQFF
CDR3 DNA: TGTGCCAGCAGCAGGGTAGGAGCGGGTCTTTCCTACAATGAGCAGTTCTTC

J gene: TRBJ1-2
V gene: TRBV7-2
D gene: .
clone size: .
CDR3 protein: CASSPEGTTYGYTF
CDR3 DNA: TGTGCCAGCAGCCCAGAAGGAACAACCTATGGCTACACCTTC

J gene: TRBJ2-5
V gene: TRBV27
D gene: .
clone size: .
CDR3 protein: CACSLQGLETQYF
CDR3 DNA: TGTGCCTGCAGTTTACAGGGTCTGGAGACCCAGTACTTC

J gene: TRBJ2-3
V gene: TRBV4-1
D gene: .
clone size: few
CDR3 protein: CASSQERLTDTQYF
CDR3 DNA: TGCGCCAGCAGCCAAGAGAGGCTCACAGATACGCAGTATTTT

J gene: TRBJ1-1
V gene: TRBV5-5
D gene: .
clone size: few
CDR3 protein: CASSTGTGGAFF
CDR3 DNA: TGTGCCAGCAGCACAGGGACCGGGGGAGCTTTCTTT

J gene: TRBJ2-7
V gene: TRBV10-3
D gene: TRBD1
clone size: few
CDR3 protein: CAKFRMGQGSLGSYEQYF
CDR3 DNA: TGTGCCAAATTCCGGATGGGACAGGGATCCTTAGGCTCCTACGAGCAGTACTTC

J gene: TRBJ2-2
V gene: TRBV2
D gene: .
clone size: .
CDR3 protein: CASSRSGVGELFF
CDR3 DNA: TGTGCCAGCAGCCGCAGTGGCGTCGGGGAGCTGTTTTTT

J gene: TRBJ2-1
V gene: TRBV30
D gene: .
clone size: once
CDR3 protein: CACEVSPATHNEQFF
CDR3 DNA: TGTGCCTGTGAGGTGTCCCCAGCCACCCACAATGAGCAGTTCTTC